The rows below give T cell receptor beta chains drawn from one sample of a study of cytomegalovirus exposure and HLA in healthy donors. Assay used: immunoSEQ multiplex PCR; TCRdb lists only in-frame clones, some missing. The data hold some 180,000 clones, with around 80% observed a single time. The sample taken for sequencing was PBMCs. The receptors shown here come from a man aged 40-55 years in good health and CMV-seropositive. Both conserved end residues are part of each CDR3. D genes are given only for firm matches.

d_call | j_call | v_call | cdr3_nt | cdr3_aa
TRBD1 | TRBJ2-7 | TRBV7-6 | TGTGCCAGCAGCTTAGGACAGGGTCGAAACGAGCAGTACTTC | CASSLGQGRNEQYF
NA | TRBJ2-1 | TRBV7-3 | TGTGCCAGCAGCTTACAGGGACAATACAATGAGCAGTTCTTC | CASSLQGQYNEQFF
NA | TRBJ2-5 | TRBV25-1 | TGTGCCAGCAGTCGGCGGGATGAGACCCAGTACTTC | CASSRRDETQYF
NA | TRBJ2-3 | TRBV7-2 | TGTGCCAGCAGCGAGAGGAGGGAGAGGACGCAGTATTTT | CASSERRERTQYF
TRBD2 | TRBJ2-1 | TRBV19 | TGTGCCAGTAGTATAGATAACGGGAGGGCATACAATGAGCAGTTCTTC | CASSIDNGRAYNEQFF
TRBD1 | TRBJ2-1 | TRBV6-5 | TGTGCCAGCAGTTACTCGGGACAGGGCTACAATGAGCAGTTCTTC | CASSYSGQGYNEQFF
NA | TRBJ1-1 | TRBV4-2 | TGTGCCAGCAGCCAAGGATCCCCCGGAGCTTTCTTT | CASSQGSPGAFF
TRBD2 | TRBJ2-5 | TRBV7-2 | TGTGCCAGCAGCTGGACTAGCGGGTTCGGTGAGACCCAGTACTTC | CASSWTSGFGETQYF
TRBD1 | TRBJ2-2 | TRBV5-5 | TGTGCCAGCAGCTTTGTGGGGGACAGAACCGGGGAGCTGTTTTTT | CASSFVGDRTGELFF
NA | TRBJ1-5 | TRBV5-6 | TGTGCCAGCAGCTTGTCACCGGGTGGTCAGCCCCAGCATTTT | CASSLSPGGQPQHF
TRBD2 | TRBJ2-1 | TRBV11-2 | TGTGCCAGCAGGTTCGGGGCGGGAGTGCGTCAATGGGCGCAGTTCTTC | CASRFGAGVRQWAQFF
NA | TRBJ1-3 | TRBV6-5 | TGTGCCAGCAGTTCGGGACAATTTTCTGGAAACACCATATATTTT | CASSSGQFSGNTIYF
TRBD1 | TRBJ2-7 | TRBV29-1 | TGCAGCGTTGAAATCGGGCAGGGGGCTCTGTACTTC | CSVEIGQGALYF
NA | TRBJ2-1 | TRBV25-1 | TGTGCCAGCAGCGAGATGGCGGGACCTGCCTACAATGAGCAGTTCTTC | CASSEMAGPAYNEQFF